This T cell receptor beta chain was obtained from a study of T cells in Graves' hyperthyroidism and ophthalmopathy. Study at large: Peripheral blood specimens were obtained at initial diagnosis, prior to any treatment.

Amplified TCR beta CDR3 regions came from RNA transcripts. The HTBI primer set was used in a first-round RT-PCR of the TCR CDR3. In TCRdb, the multiplex PCR reads were re-called with MiXCR into one record per CDR3 protein. The repertoire consists of nearly 250,000 distinct CDR3 sequences, with about a sixth occurring once and the leading ten covering 25% to 30%. Diagnoses were made from clinical symptoms, serum measures (thyroxine and TRAb), thyroid ultrasound and orbital computed tomography. The CDR3 is made up of 17 amino acids. Germline CDR1 SNHLY, CDR2 FYNNEI. Trimming removed 0 bases from V and 8 bases from J; junction bases left unmatched: 7.

This sequence originates from a woman aged 18-35 years with Graves' ophthalmopathy. The rearrangement uses TRBV2 and TRBJ2-1, with 13 bases lining up with TRBD2. The sequencing input was blood. The CDR3 coding sequence is TGTGCCAGCAGTGAAGCGCCTGGGACTAGCGGGGTGGATGAGCAGTTCTTC. This encodes CASSEAPGTSGVDEQFF.